This passage covers 27 T cell receptor beta chains from one sample sequenced in a study of Graves' ophthalmopathy and Graves' hyperthyroidism. Using RNA transcripts, the TCR beta CDR3 regions were amplified. Scientists carried out first-round RT-PCR using HTBI primers and then a second-round multiplex PCR. TCRdb recomputed calls from the multiplex PCR reads with MiXCR, one row per CDR3 protein. The sample holds under 200,000 distinct CDR3 sequences; less than 45% are singletons and the top ten take 5.8%. The sequenced sample consisted of peripheral blood. Receptors originate from a woman between 40 and 55 years old with Graves' ophthalmopathy.

This clonotype was seen only a few times. The chain uses TRBV11-2 and TRBJ1-1, with D perhaps matching TRBD1 (6 bases). The CDR3 loop spans 16 amino acids. CDR1 and CDR2 from the germline V gene are SGHAT and FQNNGV. V was cut by 5 bases and J by 3 bases, with 19 bases left in between. The CDR3 sequence is CASSPRTAKFYTEAFF. The CDR3 DNA follows: TGTGCCAGCAGCCCCCGGACAGCAAAGTTTTACACTGAAGCTTTCTTT.

This clonotype was seen ten or more times. The chain uses TRBV3-1 and TRBJ2-7; no clear D. The CDR3 consists of 17 residues. Germline V CDR1 and CDR2: LGHDT, YNNKEL (reference sequence). V was cut by 4 bases and J by 3 bases, with 22 bases left in between. The CDR3 here is CASSPWTTPRIYYEQYF. The CDR3 DNA reads as TGTGCCAGCAGCCCGTGGACCACCCCCAGAATTTACTACGAGCAGTACTTC.

This clonotype was picked up many times. The chain has TRBV12-3 or TRBV12-4 and TRBJ2-7, with D perhaps TRBD1 or TRBD2 (6 bases each). The CDR3 spans 15 residues. Trimming removed 5 bases from V and 3 bases from J, with 17 bases in between. CDR3 loop: CASSGSGAMGYEQYF. DNA of the CDR3: TGTGCCAGCAGTGGGTCGGGGGCAATGGGCTACGAGCAGTACTTC.

This clonotype was picked up one time. V and J are TRBV5-1 and TRBJ2-7; a possible D gene is TRBD2 (5 bases). Germline V gene lookup returns CDR1 SGHRS and CDR2 YFSETQ. The CDR3 consists of 16 residues. V lost 0 bases to trimming and J lost 1 base, with 14 bases between them. CDR3 nucleotide sequence: TGCGCCAGCAGCTTGGGCTTAAGCGGTCCGTCCTACGAGCAGTACTTC. Its translation is CASSLGLSGPSYEQYF.

This clonotype was seen many times. The chain uses TRBV2 and TRBJ1-5; the D gene is possibly TRBD1 (6 bases). Trimming left V 6 bases short and J 2 bases short, with 11 bases between. The CDR3 loop spans 14 amino acids. Germline V CDR1 and CDR2: SNHLY, FYNNEI. DNA for the CDR3: TGTGCCAGCAGCATGGACAGCGGCAATCAGCCCCAGCATTTT. It translates to CASSMDSGNQPQHF.

This clonotype was detected only a few times. J is TRBJ2-7 and V is TRBV6-2 or TRBV6-3, with D possibly TRBD1 on 5 matching bases. With 0 bases removed from V and 2 bases from J, the gap between germline ends came to 11 bases. Germline values: CDR1 MNHEY, CDR2 SVGEGT. The CDR3 totals 15 residues. CDR3 sequence (DNA): TGTGCCAGCAGTTACTCGGGGCCACTAACCTACGAGCAGTACTTC. This codes for CASSYSGPLTYEQYF.

This rearrangement joins TRBV19 to TRBJ2-2; 11 bases match TRBD1. Losses at the gene ends were 6 bases for V and 4 bases for J; bases not matched to a gene: 4. Germline values: CDR1 LNHDA, CDR2 SQIVND (reference sequence). This CDR3 spans 15 amino acids. CDR3 sequence (DNA): TGTGCCAGTAGAGTAGGGACAGGGGGCACCGGGGAGCTGTTTTTT. Residues: CASRVGTGGTGELFF.

This clonotype has at least ten counts. The chain has TRBV7-2 and TRBJ2-7, with 9 bases aligning to TRBD1. Germline-derived CDR1 and CDR2 are SGHTA and FQGNSA. The CDR3 totals 16 residues. J lost 4 bases, V lost 1 base, and 8 bases had no gene match. The CDR3 loop reads CASSLGPGTGSYEQYF. DNA of the CDR3: TGTGCCAGCAGCTTAGGGCCCGGGACAGGGTCGTACGAGCAGTACTTC.

A few counts support this clonotype. The V gene is TRBV28, the J gene TRBJ1-2; no reliable D call. The germline gives CDR1 MDHEN, CDR2 SYDVKM. The length of the CDR3 is 12 residues. The V and J ends lost 5 bases and 8 bases respectively, with 12 bases between them. The CDR3 DNA sequence: TGTGCCAGCAGTCCAGGAGATCGGGGCTACACCTTC. This codes for CASSPGDRGYTF.

This clonotype was seen repeatedly, ten times or more. The rearrangement links TRBV12-3 or TRBV12-4 to TRBJ1-1; 8 bases are a match to TRBD1. The CDR3 contains 16 residues. The V gene end was trimmed by 6 bases and the J gene end by 0 bases; junction bases not matched to a gene: 9. The CDR3 spells CASSPGQGPMNTEAFF. The CDR3 coding sequence is TGTGCCAGCAGCCCAGGACAGGGACCCATGAACACTGAAGCTTTCTTT.

The rearrangement joins TRBV7-8 to TRBJ2-7; TRBD1 matches at 9 bases. The germline V gene has CDR1 SGHVS and CDR2 FQNEAQ. The V and J ends lost 6 bases and 7 bases, in that order; junction bases with no gene match: 10. The CDR3 covers 14 residues. CDR3 loop: CASSPRDRVVEQYF. In DNA, the CDR3 is TGTGCCAGCAGTCCCCGGGACAGGGTTGTTGAGCAGTACTTC. Full variable domain (outside the CDR3, taken from reference TRBV7-8 and TRBJ2-7): GAGVSQSPRYKVAKRGQDVALRCDPISGHVSLFWYQQALGQGPEFLTYFQNEAQLDKSGLPSDRFFAERPEGSVSTLKIQRTQQEDSAVYLCASSPRDRVVEQYFGPGTRLTVT.

The chain carries TRBV12-3 or TRBV12-4 and TRBJ2-5; D gene unclear. V was pared by 5 bases and J by 1 base, with 11 bases between. The CDR3 length is 14 residues. CDR3 in amino acids: CASSRDPFQETQYF. DNA of the CDR3: TGTGCCAGCAGTCGAGACCCATTCCAAGAGACCCAGTACTTC.

The chain uses TRBV27 and TRBJ2-7; possible D gene TRBD2, 5 bases. This CDR3 has 16 amino acids. The V gene's germline CDR1 is MNHEY and CDR2 SMNVEV (reference sequence). Trimming removed 5 bases from V and 1 base from J, with 18 bases in between. The CDR3 here is CASSPRTSRESYEQYF. The CDR3 DNA follows: TGTGCCAGCAGTCCACGGACCAGTAGGGAGTCCTACGAGCAGTACTTC.

J is TRBJ2-7 and V is TRBV6-2 or TRBV6-3; TRBD2 matches at 7 bases. Germline V lookup: CDR1 MNHEY, CDR2 SVGEGT. The CDR3 loop spans 11 amino acids. J was trimmed by 7 bases and V by 5 bases; bases with no gene match: 2. This chain's CDR3 is CASSREEEQYF. The CDR3 DNA reads as TGTGCCAGCAGTCGGGAGGAGGAGCAGTACTTC.

The chain couples TRBV6-5 to TRBJ2-2; D is possibly TRBD2 (7 bases). Germline assignment: CDR1 MNHEY and CDR2 SVGAGI. The CDR3 runs 16 residues. Trimming shortened V by 0 bases and J by 6 bases, and 14 bases separated the two germline ends. CDR3 bases: TGTGCCAGCAGTTACTCGGCAGGAGGGGGGGCCGGGGAGCTGTTTTTT. Translation gives CASSYSAGGGAGELFF.

The V call is TRBV28, the J call TRBJ2-5, with 8 bases identical to TRBD2. CDR1 is MDHEN, CDR2 SYDVKM, per germline. The CDR3 has 14 residues. Trimming removed 6 bases from V and 4 bases from J; junction bases left unmatched: 7. This chain's CDR3 is CASSLTGGVETQYF. DNA of the CDR3: TGTGCCAGCAGCTTAACCGGGGGGGTAGAGACCCAGTACTTC. Looking up the rest from reference TRBV28 and TRBJ2-5 gives the full variable domain: DVKVTQSSRYLVKRTGEKVFLECVQDMDHENMFWYRQDPGLGLRLIYFSYDVKMKEKGDIPEGYSVSREKKERFSLILESASTNQTSMYLCASSLTGGVETQYFGPGTRLLVL.

The sample holds a few counts of this clonotype. The chain recombines TRBV11-2 with TRBJ2-7; 14 nucleotides align to TRBD2. CDR1 and CDR2 (germline): SGHAT, FQNNGV. The CDR3 sequence is 18 residues long. Trimming took 4 bases from V and 6 from J; bases not matched to a gene: 14. As DNA, the CDR3 is TGTGCCAGCAGCTCGGGGACTAGCGGGAGTTACCGAAATCTCGAGCAGTACTTC. It yields the protein CASSSGTSGSYRNLEQYF.

The chain links TRBV15 to TRBJ2-7, with D perhaps matching TRBD2 (7 bases). The CDR3 runs 14 residues. Per germline, CDR1 LNHNV and CDR2 YYDKDF (reference sequence). The V and J ends lost 4 bases and 7 bases respectively, with 17 bases between them. CDR3 amino acids: CATSKPTGGREQYF. CDR3 sequence (DNA): TGTGCCACCAGCAAACCGACGGGGGGCAGGGAGCAGTACTTC.

Many counts were recorded for this clonotype. This chain joins TRBV7-9 and TRBJ1-2; 10 nucleotides align to TRBD1. Germline V gene data show CDR1 as SEHNR and CDR2 as FQNEAQ (reference sequence). V was pared by 4 bases and J by 6 bases, with 8 bases of the junction left unmatched. This CDR3 contains 15 residues. CDR3 amino acids: CASSSTGTGVDGYTF. As DNA, the CDR3 is TGTGCCAGCAGCTCCACCGGGACAGGGGTGGATGGCTACACCTTC.

The sample holds many counts of this clonotype. The chain links TRBV7-2 to TRBJ1-1; perhaps TRBD1 as D (5 bases). Trimming removed 4 bases at V and 1 base at J, with 10 bases between. CDR3 size: 14 residues. Germline V gene data show CDR1 as SGHTA and CDR2 as FQGNSA. The CDR3 spells CASSSRQQNTEAFF. The CDR3 DNA reads as TGTGCCAGCAGCTCCCGACAGCAGAACACTGAAGCTTTCTTT.

The J gene is TRBJ2-5, the V gene TRBV12-3 or TRBV12-4; D tentatively reads TRBD1 or TRBD2 (5 bases each). CDR3 size: 15 residues. V lost 6 bases and J 1 base, leaving 15 bases between the germline ends. This CDR3 is CASSPVTGPQETQYF. The CDR3 bases are TGTGCCAGCAGCCCCGTGACGGGACCCCAAGAGACCCAGTACTTC.

The chain uses TRBV20-1 and TRBJ2-5; 8 nucleotides match TRBD1. Germline values: CDR1 DFQATT, CDR2 SNEGSKA (reference sequence). CDR3 length: 16 amino acids. V was clipped by 3 bases and J by 3 bases; unmatched bases: 12. This chain's CDR3 is CSARALRTGSKETQYF. The CDR3 DNA is TGCAGTGCTAGGGCCCTAAGGACAGGGTCAAAAGAGACCCAGTACTTC.

The chain couples TRBV28 to TRBJ2-7; D might be TRBD1 or TRBD2, each matching 5 bases. Germline loops: CDR1 MDHEN, CDR2 SYDVKM. The V end lost 6 bases, the J end lost 3 bases, and 15 bases lay between the germline ends. CDR3 length: 14 amino acids. CDR3 loop: CASSSRLRGYEQYF. The DNA for the CDR3 is TGTGCCAGCAGCTCGAGACTGAGGGGCTACGAGCAGTACTTC.

J is TRBJ1-2 and V is TRBV6-2 or TRBV6-3; 8 nucleotides align to TRBD1. CDR1 MNHEY and CDR2 SVGEGT come from the germline V gene. With V trimmed by 6 bases and J by 8 bases, 20 bases remained unmatched. This CDR3 is built from 17 residues. CDR3 residues: CASRPGTGLGLLRGYTF. For the CDR3, the DNA is TGTGCCAGCAGACCCGGGACAGGCCTGGGCCTCTTAAGAGGCTACACCTTC.

This clonotype was seen ten or more times. The rearrangement links TRBV5-6 to TRBJ1-3; no clear D gene. This CDR3 has 13 amino acids. V was cut by 7 bases and J by 0 bases, with 8 bases left in between. Looked up from germline, CDR1 is SGHDT and CDR2 is YYEEEE. The CDR3 DNA is TGTGCCAGCCTCCACTACTCTGGAAACACCATATATTTT. Its protein is CASLHYSGNTIYF.

The V call is TRBV10-3, the J call TRBJ2-7; D remains ambiguous. Germline assignment: CDR1 ENHRY and CDR2 SYGVKD. The CDR3 is 13 amino acids. With 4 bases removed from V and 2 bases from J, the gap between germline ends came to 9 bases. The CDR3 DNA reads TGTGCCATCAGTGGAGGCGGACCCTACGAGCAGTACTTC. Residues: CAISGGGPYEQYF.

This clonotype was observed many times. The chain couples TRBV6-2 or TRBV6-3 to TRBJ2-6; D is possibly TRBD1 or TRBD2 (5 bases each). This CDR3 spans 15 amino acids. V lost 2 bases to trimming and J lost 1 base, with 6 bases between them. CDR1 and CDR2 from the germline V gene are MNHEY and SVGEGT. The CDR3 region is CASSYGGSGANVLTF. The DNA of the CDR3 is TGTGCCAGCAGTTACGGGGGTTCTGGGGCCAACGTCCTGACTTTC.